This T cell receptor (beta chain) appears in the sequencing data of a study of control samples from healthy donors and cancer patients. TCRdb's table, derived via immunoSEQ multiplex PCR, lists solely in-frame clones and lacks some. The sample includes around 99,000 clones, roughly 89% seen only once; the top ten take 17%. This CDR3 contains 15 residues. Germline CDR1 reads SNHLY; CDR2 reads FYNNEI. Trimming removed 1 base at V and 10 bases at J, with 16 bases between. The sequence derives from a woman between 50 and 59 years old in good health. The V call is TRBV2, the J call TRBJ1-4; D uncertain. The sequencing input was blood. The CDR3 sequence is CASSEESGRPGKLFF. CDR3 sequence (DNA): TGTGCCAGCAGTGAAGAAAGCGGGCGCCCTGGAAAACTGTTTTTT.